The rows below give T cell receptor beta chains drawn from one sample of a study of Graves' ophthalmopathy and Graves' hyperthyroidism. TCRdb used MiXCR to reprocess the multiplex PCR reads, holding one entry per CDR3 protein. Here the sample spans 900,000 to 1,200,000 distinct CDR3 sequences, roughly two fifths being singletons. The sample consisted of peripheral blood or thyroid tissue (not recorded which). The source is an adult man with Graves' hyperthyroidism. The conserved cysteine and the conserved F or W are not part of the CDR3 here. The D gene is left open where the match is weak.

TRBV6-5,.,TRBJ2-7,ASMQGTTYEQY
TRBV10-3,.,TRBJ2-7,AISELDRAYEQY
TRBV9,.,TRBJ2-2,ASSGTAFTNTGELF
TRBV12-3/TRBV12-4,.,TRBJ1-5,ADQPQH
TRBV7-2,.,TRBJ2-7,ASSGMRHEQY
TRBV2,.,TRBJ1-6,ASSTGHATNSPLH
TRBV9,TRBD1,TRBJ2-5,ASSQDPYPRQGPYQETQY
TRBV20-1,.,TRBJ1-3,SAIGGNTIY
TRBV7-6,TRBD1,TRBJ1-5,AQDRGSNQPQH
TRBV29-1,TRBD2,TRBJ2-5,SVCSSGNTQETQY
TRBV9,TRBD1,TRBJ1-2,ASSANRGTNYGYT
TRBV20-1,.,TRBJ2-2,SATKPGNTGELF
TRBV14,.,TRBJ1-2,ASSHEPGSLSNT
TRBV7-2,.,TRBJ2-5,ASSLAGGRTGETQY
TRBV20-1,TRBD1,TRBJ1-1,SAPRQGVEAF
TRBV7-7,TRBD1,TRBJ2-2,ASSGDRDPKENPNTGELF
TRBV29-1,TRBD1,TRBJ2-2,SVEITGGNTGELF
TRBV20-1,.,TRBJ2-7,SARLAVSSYEQY
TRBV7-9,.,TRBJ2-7,ASSLLRGSLYEQY
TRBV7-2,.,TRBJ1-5,ASKSGQPQH
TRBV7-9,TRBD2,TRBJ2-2,ASSSWGTTSGSFPGELF
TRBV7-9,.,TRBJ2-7,ASSQDRREAYEQY
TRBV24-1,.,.,ATSDRDRTEQF
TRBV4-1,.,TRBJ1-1,ASSRVGRNTEAF
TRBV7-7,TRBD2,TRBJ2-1,ASSVAGGPYNEQF
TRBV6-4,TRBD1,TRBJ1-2,ASSATGEASYT
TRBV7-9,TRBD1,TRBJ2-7,ASSSGQGSPYEQY
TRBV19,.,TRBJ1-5,ASSIKVGNQPQH
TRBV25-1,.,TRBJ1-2,ASSEYLRMTRNYGYT
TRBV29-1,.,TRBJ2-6,SVAVGANVLT
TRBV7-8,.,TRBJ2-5,ASTFRGVETQY
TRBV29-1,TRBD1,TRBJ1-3,SGWDSSGNTIY
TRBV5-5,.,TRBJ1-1,ASSYRTDTNTEAF
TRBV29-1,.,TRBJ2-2,SVRRELDTGELF
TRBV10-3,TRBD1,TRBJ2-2,AIRGTGTNTGELF
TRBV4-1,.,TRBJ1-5,ASSQDRQGDNQPQH
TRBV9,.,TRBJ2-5,ASSVSGLNQETQY
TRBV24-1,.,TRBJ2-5,ATSVRGLRTQY
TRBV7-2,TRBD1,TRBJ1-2,ASSRHATGNYGYT
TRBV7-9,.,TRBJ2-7,ASSFSVKEDEQY
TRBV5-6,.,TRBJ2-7,ASSFLGEQY
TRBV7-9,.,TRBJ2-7,ASSSSGTYEQY
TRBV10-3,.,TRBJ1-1,AISTTENTEAF
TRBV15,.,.,ATSRDVSGIEQF
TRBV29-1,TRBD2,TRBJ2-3,SVVGLAGGRGDTQY
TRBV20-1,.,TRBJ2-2,SARELTSGELF
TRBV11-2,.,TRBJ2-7,ASSQDLRGVDEQY
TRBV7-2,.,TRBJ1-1,ASRQLRQVRMNTEAF
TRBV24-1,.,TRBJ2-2,ATSVQGPGELF
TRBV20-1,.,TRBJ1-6,SARKSVSGRSRLYSPLH
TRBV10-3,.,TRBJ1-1,AISFPSGYVAF
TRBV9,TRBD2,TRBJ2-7,ASSQETGGAYEQY
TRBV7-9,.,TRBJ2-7,ASSLGIGRPRAREQY
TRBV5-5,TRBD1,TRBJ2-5,ASRRTGGYQETQY
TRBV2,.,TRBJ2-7,ASPRQAYEQY
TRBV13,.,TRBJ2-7,ASSRLLEQY
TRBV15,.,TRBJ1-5,ATSRVMGRHQPQH